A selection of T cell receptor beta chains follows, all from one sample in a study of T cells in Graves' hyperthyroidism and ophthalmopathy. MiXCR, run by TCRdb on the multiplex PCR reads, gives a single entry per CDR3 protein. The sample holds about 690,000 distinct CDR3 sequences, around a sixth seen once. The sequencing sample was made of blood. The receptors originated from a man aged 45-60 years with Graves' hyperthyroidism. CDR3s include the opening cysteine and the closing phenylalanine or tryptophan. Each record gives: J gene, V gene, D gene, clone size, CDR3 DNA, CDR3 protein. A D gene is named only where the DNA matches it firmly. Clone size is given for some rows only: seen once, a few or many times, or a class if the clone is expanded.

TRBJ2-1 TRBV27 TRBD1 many TGTGCCAGCAGTTTCCACAGGGGGGAGCAGTTCTTC CASSFHRGEQFF
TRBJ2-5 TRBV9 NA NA TGTGCCAGCAGCCTAGGAAACCAAGAGACCCAGTACTTC CASSLGNQETQYF
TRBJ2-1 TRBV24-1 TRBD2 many TGTGCCACCAGTGACCCGACTAGCGGGAGAGAAAATGAGCAGTTCTTC CATSDPTSGRENEQFF
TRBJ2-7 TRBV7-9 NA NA TGTGCCAGCAGCTTAGCGCGGGTCGGGCCACCCTACGAGCAGTACTTC CASSLARVGPPYEQYF
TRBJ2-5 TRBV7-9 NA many TGTGCCAGCAGCCCAATTTACGGACAAGAGACCCAGTACTTC CASSPIYGQETQYF
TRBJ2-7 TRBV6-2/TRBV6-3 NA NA TGTGCCAGCAGGACACAGGGAGCTCCCTACGAGCAGTACTTC CASRTQGAPYEQYF
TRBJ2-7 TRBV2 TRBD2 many TGTGCCAGCAGTGAAGAAAGGGGAGGGGAGCAGTACTTC CASSEERGGEQYF
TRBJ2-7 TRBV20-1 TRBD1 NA TGCAGTGCCAATCCCCGGGACAGGGTATCCTACGAGCAGTACTTC CSANPRDRVSYEQYF
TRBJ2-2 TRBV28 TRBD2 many TGTGCCAGCAGTATGGGACTAGCGGGAGTGCGCACCGGGGAGCTGTTTTTT CASSMGLAGVRTGELFF
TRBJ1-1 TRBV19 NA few TGTGCCAGTAGTATAGTTGGTGGCACTGAAGCTTTCTTT CASSIVGGTEAFF
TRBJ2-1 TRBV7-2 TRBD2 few TGTGCCAGCAGCTTAGGAGGACTAGCGGTCTACAATGAGCAGTTCTTC CASSLGGLAVYNEQFF
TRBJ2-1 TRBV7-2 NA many TGTGCCAGCAGCTTAGCGGTGACGACTGAGCAGTTCTTC CASSLAVTTEQFF
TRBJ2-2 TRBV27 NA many TGTGCCAGCACCAGGGTGAACACCGGGGAGCTGTTTTTT CASTRVNTGELFF
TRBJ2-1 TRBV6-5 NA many TGTGCCAGCAGTTACTCGTGGGCGGGAACGGATGAGCAGTTCTTC CASSYSWAGTDEQFF
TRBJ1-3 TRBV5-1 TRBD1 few TGCGCCAGCACCACAGGGGTTACTGGAAACACCATATATTTT CASTTGVTGNTIYF
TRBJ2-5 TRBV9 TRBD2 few TGTGCCAGCAGCGTAGTCGGGGGGGGTATTGGGACCCAGTACTTC CASSVVGGGIGTQYF